This T cell receptor (beta chain) derives from a study of T cells in Graves' hyperthyroidism and ophthalmopathy. Study conclusions and caveats: A 13 V-J model separated ophthalmopathy from stable hyperthyroidism. Most thyroid clonotypes expanded above 0.001 appeared in blood too.

The table lists this clonotype with a few counts. Its antigen is not known. Amplified regions were TCR beta CDR3 sequences from RNA transcripts. TCR CDR3 regions were first amplified by RT-PCR with HTBI primers. TCRdb reanalysed the multiplex PCR reads using MiXCR and keeps one entry per CDR3 protein. In the table there are about 560,000 distinct CDR3 sequences, over 15% of which are singletons. Diagnosis relied on clinical symptoms, serum thyroxine and TRAb, thyroid ultrasound and orbital computed tomography. This TCR derives from a woman between 18 and 30 years old with Graves' hyperthyroidism. The sequencing sample was made of blood.

CDR3 nucleotide sequence: TGCGCCAGCAGCTTTCGGGGGGGGGCAGGTCAGCCCCAGCATTTT. This encodes CASSFRGGAGQPQHF. V gene TRBV5-1 combines with J gene TRBJ1-5, with D possibly being TRBD1 (6 bases). The germline V gene encodes CDR1 SGHRS and CDR2 YFSETQ. V was cut by 2 bases and J by 6 bases, with 15 bases left in between. The CDR3 is 15 residues long.